Listed here are 13 T cell receptor beta chains from one sample, sequenced in a study of CD8+ T cells in alopecia areata. It was cDNA, reverse transcribed from extracted RNA, that served as the sequencing template. Sequencing was performed with immunoSEQ multiplex PCR; in TCRdb, only in-frame clones are kept and a portion is missing. The table lists more than 90,000 clones, approximately 54% of them singletons. The treatment denotes: oral pan-JAK inhibitor, 5-10 mg twice daily. This specimen was CD8+ T cells sorted from blood, taken at week 24, from a patient treated with tofacitinib. The source is a human donor with alopecia areata.

DNA of the CDR3: TGTGCCAGCAGCGCTGAGCGGTACGAGCAGTACTTC. Translated: CASSAERYEQYF. The genes are TRBV7-9 and TRBJ2-7; TRBD2 is a possible D gene (5 bases). Trimming removed 5 bases from V and 4 bases from J, with 9 bases in between. The germline CDR1 and CDR2 sequences are SEHNR and FQNEAQ (reference sequence). The CDR3 runs 12 residues.

The V gene is TRBV29-1, the J gene TRBJ1-1; no clear D gene. The CDR3 runs to 10 residues. The germline gives CDR1 SQVTM, CDR2 ANQGSEA. The ends were cut back, 3 bases at V and 3 bases at J, with 2 bases in the middle. The CDR3 protein is CSVDDTEAFF. The CDR3 DNA reads as TGCAGCGTTGACGACACTGAAGCTTTCTTT.

This clone was observed once. The chain carries TRBV30 and TRBJ1-1; TRBD1 matches 10 bases. Germline V CDR1 and CDR2: GTSNPN, SVGIG (reference sequence). CDR3 length: 14 amino acids. Losses at the gene ends were 7 bases for V and 3 bases for J; bases not matched to a gene: 8. CDR3 in DNA: TGTGCCTCCAATTCCGGGACAGGGGACACTGAAGCTTTCTTT. The encoded protein is CASNSGTGDTEAFF. The entire variable domain, with the rest obtained from reference TRBV30 and TRBJ1-1, is as follows: SQTIHQWPATLVQPVGSPLSLECTVEGTSNPNLYWYRQAAGRGLQLLFYSVGIGQISSEVPQNLSASRPQDRQFILSSKKLLLSDSGFYLCASNSGTGDTEAFFGQGTRLTVV.

DNA of the CDR3: TGTGCCAGCAGTATACAGACCTACGAGCAGTACTTC. Its translation: CASSIQTYEQYF. The gene calls are TRBV5-6 and TRBJ2-7; no definite D call. The CDR3 is made up of 12 amino acids. V was trimmed by 5 bases and J by 2 bases, leaving 8 bases between them. CDR1 is SGHDT, CDR2 YYEEEE, per germline.

This chain uses TRBV5-6 with TRBJ1-1; D is undetermined. Trimming took 5 bases from V and 0 from J, leaving 11 bases between them. The V gene's germline CDR1 is SGHDT and CDR2 YYEEEE. The CDR3 spans 14 residues. The CDR3 DNA reads TGTGCCAGCAGGGCAGGCGGATTGAACACTGAAGCTTTCTTT. It codes for CASRAGGLNTEAFF.

This chain uses TRBV7-8 with TRBJ1-2, with 8 bases identical to TRBD1. The junction had 8 bases not matched to a gene; V was cut back by 5 bases and J by 3 bases. Per germline, CDR1 SGHVS and CDR2 FQNEAQ. This CDR3 has 15 amino acids. CDR3 DNA: TGTGCCAGCAGCCGGATTGGACAGGGAGACTATGGCTACACCTTC. As protein: CASSRIGQGDYGYTF.

This clone was counted only a few times. V is TRBV29-1 and J is TRBJ2-7; 11 positions match TRBD1. This CDR3 is 17 amino acids long. Germline lookup yields CDR1 SQVTM and CDR2 ANQGSEA. With 1 base clipped from V and 3 bases from J, the junction kept 11 bases outside the gene matches. The CDR3 nucleotides are TGCAGCGTTGAAGGGCGCTCGTGGGGACAGGGGGGCTACGAGCAGTACTTC. Its translation is CSVEGRSWGQGGYEQYF.

A few counts support this clone. The chain couples TRBV29-1 to TRBJ2-7; 11 nucleotides align to TRBD2. V gave up 4 bases and J gave up 1 base; unmatched junction bases: 3. The CDR3 has 14 residues. The V gene's germline CDR1 is SQVTM and CDR2 ANQGSEA. CDR3 sequence: CSVVLAGVSYEQYF. CDR3 DNA sequence: TGCAGCGTTGTACTAGCGGGGGTGTCCTACGAGCAGTACTTC.

This clone has just a few counts. This chain links TRBV7-8 with TRBJ2-5; maybe TRBD1 (5 bases). Gene TRBJ2-7 matches the end of the DNA better, so the J call may be wrong. The CDR3 is 15 amino acids. Germline values: CDR1 SGHVS, CDR2 FQNEAQ. CDR3: CASSLGRAPAYEQYF. DNA of the CDR3: TGTGCCAGCAGCTTAGGCAGGGCTCCCGCCTACGAGCAGTACTTC.

The rearrangement links TRBV10-3 to TRBJ2-7; D assignment may be TRBD1 or TRBD2 (6 bases each). Per the germline V gene, CDR1 is ENHRY and CDR2 is SYGVKD. With 3 bases removed from V and 6 bases from J, the gap between germline ends came to 12 bases. The CDR3 runs 13 residues. CDR3 protein: CAISERGLGEQYF. DNA of the CDR3: TGTGCCATCAGTGAACGGGGGCTCGGCGAGCAGTACTTC.

The V gene is TRBV5-4, the J gene TRBJ2-5; D is unresolved. CDR1 and CDR2 (germline): SGHNT, YYREEE (reference sequence). The CDR3 totals 14 residues. V gave up 0 bases and J gave up 0 bases, with 6 bases separating them. The CDR3 protein is CASSLDLDQETQYF. Written as DNA, the CDR3 is TGTGCCAGCAGCTTGGATCTAGACCAAGAGACCCAGTACTTC.

The V call is TRBV7-3, the J call TRBJ1-3; TRBD1 matches at 9 bases. CDR1 and CDR2 (germline): SGHTA, FQGTGA. The ends lost 5 bases at V and 0 bases at J; junction bases unmatched: 11. This CDR3 contains 18 residues. CDR3 region: CASSPWVGTGSSGNTIYF. Here the CDR3 DNA reads TGTGCCAGCAGCCCTTGGGTTGGGACAGGGAGCTCTGGAAACACCATATATTTT.

A few counts support this clone. The chain links TRBV7-8 to TRBJ2-7, with a tentative D call TRBD1 (5 bases). The V end was cut by 6 bases, the J end by 4 bases, with 16 bases between. This CDR3 is 14 amino acids long. Per germline, CDR1 SGHVS and CDR2 FQNEAQ. The CDR3 DNA is TGTGCCAGCAGTCCGAAGTTCCGACAGTACGAGCAGTACTTC. Translation: CASSPKFRQYEQYF.